This TCR beta chain was sequenced in a study of OX40 agonist ivuxolimab in advanced cancers. Study at large: The drug used for patients, ivuxolimab, was an agonistic anti-OX40 (CD134) antibody. Melanoma, hepatocellular carcinoma, head and neck or renal cell cancer occurred in dose-escalation patients. Three patients, one with hepatocellular carcinoma and two with cutaneous melanoma, responded partially.

Trimming took off 0 bases at V and 4 bases at J, with 12 bases between the two ends. The CDR3 covers 15 residues. The germline CDR1 and CDR2 sequences are SGHDN and FVKESK. Profiled with immunoSEQ multiplex PCR; TCRdb holds only in-frame clones, not every one. The sample has tens of thousands of clones; roughly 85% are singletons. The specimen comprised CD4+ or CD8+ T cells sorted from blood, sampled in a trial of the OX40 agonist ivuxolimab. The chain uses TRBV14 and TRBJ1-1; D remains unclear. This TCR was sampled from an adult with an advanced solid tumor such as melanoma, head and neck, liver or kidney cancer. CDR3 bases: TGTGCCAGCAGCCAAGATACGGGCAGATCCACTGAAGCTTTCTTT. Encoded protein: CASSQDTGRSTEAFF.